This TCR beta chain derives from a study of regulatory T cells in long-lasting Graves disease. Study details: Less than 3 months of antithyroid drugs had been taken by newly diagnosed Graves' patients. Study-wide results and limits: Authors noted too few samples as a limitation. Persistent disease favored TRBV28, TRBJ1-2 and TRBJ2-5.

The CDR3 spans 20 residues. Germline V gene data show CDR1 as LNHDA and CDR2 as SQIVND (reference sequence). V lost 7 bases and J lost 0; bases outside the gene matches: 20. Time point defined: newly diagnosed GD, antithyroid drugs for less than 3 months. TCR sequences were obtained from RNA taken from PBMCs. This clonotype was counted many times. Antigen: not known. Arm-PCR of CDR3 regions and iRepertoire HTBI primers were the basis on which TCR beta libraries were built. TCRdb ran MiXCR on the multiplex PCR reads and lists one entry per CDR3 protein. The table has a few hundred thousand distinct CDR3 sequences, roughly 10% seen once. The same data also contributed to another study, on T cells in Graves' hyperthyroidism and ophthalmopathy. That paper notes: Initially, a first-round RT-PCR of the TCR CDR3 employed the HTBI primer set.

V and J are TRBV19 and TRBJ2-1; 8 bases align to TRBD2. The receptor's source is a woman between 18 and 30 years old with Graves disease. The source material was peripheral blood mononuclear cells (PBMCs), sampled at new diagnosis, from a patient treated with antithyroid drugs. The CDR3 DNA follows: TGTGCCAGTACCCCAAAGGGGGTTAGCGGGACCTTAAGCTCCTACAATGAGCAGTTCTTC. Protein sequence: CASTPKGVSGTLSSYNEQFF.